Below, 21 T cell receptor beta chains from the same sample are listed, as sequenced in a study of T cell responses to AZD1222 COVID-19 vaccine. TCRdb keeps only in-frame clones here, not all; method: immunoSEQ multiplex PCR. The data contain tens of thousands of clones, around 80% of them singletons. Sequences were derived from peripheral blood, sampled on day 0 of AZD1222 vaccination. The source of these receptors is an adult in good health.

This clone turned up a few times. The chain recombines TRBV5-1 with TRBJ1-4; D unresolved. CDR3 length: 17 residues. V shed 0 bases and J shed 4 bases, with 16 bases lying between them. Germline CDR1 and CDR2: SGHRS and YFSETQ. The CDR3 reads CASSLVSGRTINEKLFF. The DNA for the CDR3 is TGCGCCAGCAGCTTGGTGTCAGGAAGAACAATTAATGAAAAACTGTTTTTT.

This chain connects TRBV12-3 or TRBV12-4 to TRBJ2-7; D may correspond to TRBD1 or TRBD2 (5 bases each). Trimming removed 5 bases at V and 3 bases at J, with 11 bases between. The CDR3 is 13 amino acids. The CDR3 bases are TGTGCCAGCAGTCGGGACCAGATCTACGAGCAGTACTTC. The encoded protein is CASSRDQIYEQYF.

The chain recombines TRBV20-1 with TRBJ2-2; possibly TRBD1 or TRBD2 for D (5 bases each). Trimming took off 3 bases at V and 4 bases at J, with 12 bases between the two ends. Germline values: CDR1 DFQATT, CDR2 SNEGSKA (reference sequence). The CDR3 length is 14 residues. This CDR3 reads CSASTGLSTGELFF. The CDR3 coding sequence is TGCAGTGCTAGTACGGGGCTGAGCACCGGGGAGCTGTTTTTT.

Only a few counts were recorded for this clone. V is TRBV7-2 and J is TRBJ2-5; TRBD2 matches 8 bases. J gave up 7 bases and V 1 base, and 8 bases lay outside the gene matches. This CDR3 is built from 15 residues. The germline V gene has CDR1 SGHTA and CDR2 FQGNSA. The CDR3 DNA is TGTGCCAGCAGCTTAGTTGCCGGGAGCGGGGGGACCCAGTACTTC. Amino acids: CASSLVAGSGGTQYF.

The chain links TRBV19 to TRBJ1-5, with D possibly TRBD1 on 6 matching bases. With 6 bases removed from V and 0 bases from J, the gap between germline ends came to 9 bases. The length of the CDR3 is 14 residues. Germline V gene data show CDR1 as LNHDA and CDR2 as SQIVND (reference sequence). Here the CDR3 reads CASRRTVSNQPQHF. The CDR3 coding sequence is TGTGCCAGTAGAAGGACAGTTAGCAATCAGCCCCAGCATTTT.

Note on this clone: The same CDR3 can be traced to other DNA sequences in this sample. The chain combines TRBV12-3 or TRBV12-4 with TRBJ2-3; D remains unclear. The CDR3 is 11 residues long. The V end lost 3 bases, the J end lost 5 bases, and 3 bases lay between the germline ends. The CDR3 DNA follows: TGTGCCAGCAGTTTTAGAGATACGCAGTATTTT. Its protein is CASSFRDTQYF.

The chain employs TRBV6-5 and TRBJ2-7; no definite D call. Trimming shortened V by 6 bases and J by 3 bases, and 15 bases separated the two germline ends. The length of the CDR3 is 14 residues. CDR1 and CDR2 from the germline V gene are MNHEY and SVGAGI. In DNA form, the CDR3 reads TGTGCCAGCAGGTCCGGGCCCCGCGACTACGAGCAGTACTTC. Its translation is CASRSGPRDYEQYF.

The rearrangement joins TRBV7-9 to TRBJ2-7, with 10 bases identical to TRBD1. V shed 1 base and J 5 bases; nucleotides not matched to a gene: 8. Germline V lookup: CDR1 SEHNR, CDR2 FQNEAQ (reference sequence). The CDR3 spans 16 residues. CDR3 coding DNA: TGTGCCAGCAGCTTAGATCCCTGGGGACAGGGGAACGAGCAGTACTTC. Translation: CASSLDPWGQGNEQYF.

The rearrangement links TRBV18 to TRBJ2-3; D gene unclear. The CDR3 is 15 residues long. In germline, CDR1 is KGHSH, CDR2 LQKENI. V dropped 7 bases and J dropped 0 bases, with 14 bases sitting between them. The CDR3 sequence is CASLNSLTSTDTQYF. As DNA, the CDR3 is TGTGCCAGCTTAAACTCGCTAACTAGCACAGATACGCAGTATTTT.

The V and J genes are TRBV5-1 and TRBJ2-6; possibly TRBD2 for D (6 bases). Germline CDR1 is SGHRS and CDR2 is YFSETQ. V was clipped by 7 bases and J by 1 base, with 15 bases between them. This CDR3 is built from 16 residues. CDR3 loop: CASSREGTSGANVLTF. The CDR3, as DNA: TGCGCCAGCTCCCGTGAGGGGACTTCTGGGGCCAACGTCCTGACTTTC.

This chain uses TRBV6-5 with TRBJ1-2; D gene unclear. Trimming stripped 6 bases from V and 5 bases from J, with 16 bases between. The CDR3 length is 14 residues. The V gene's germline CDR1 is MNHEY and CDR2 SVGAGI. CDR3 nucleotides: TGTGCCAGCAGATCCCTAGCCCCGCCTTATGGCTACACCTTC. The encoded protein is CASRSLAPPYGYTF.

The chain has TRBV9 and TRBJ2-7, with TRBD1 identical over 9 bases. CDR3 length equals 16 residues. CDR1 and CDR2 from the germline V gene are SGDLS and YYNGEE. The J segment lost 5 bases and the V segment lost 2 bases, leaving 11 bases of the junction unmatched. The CDR3 sequence: CASSVGVTGGGNEQYF. CDR3 in DNA: TGTGCCAGCAGCGTGGGAGTAACAGGGGGCGGGAACGAGCAGTACTTC.

The chain combines TRBV27 with TRBJ2-3, with 8 bases identical to TRBD1. Germline trimming cut 6 bases from V and 0 bases from J; bases unmatched to any gene: 11. Germline assignment: CDR1 MNHEY and CDR2 SMNVEV (reference sequence). CDR3 length: 17 amino acids. The CDR3 DNA reads as TGTGCCAGCAGAAAAGCTAGGGACAGGATAAGCACAGATACGCAGTATTTT. Translating it yields CASRKARDRISTDTQYF.

The chain combines TRBV2 with TRBJ2-7, with D perhaps TRBD2 (6 bases). Trimming cost V 5 bases and J 7 bases, with 18 bases left between them. Germline CDR1 is SNHLY and CDR2 is FYNNEI. The CDR3 has 14 residues. CDR3 nucleotides: TGTGCCAGCAGTTACCGGGAGCCGAGGAGGGAGCAGTACTTC. This encodes CASSYREPRREQYF.

The chain couples TRBV10-1 to TRBJ2-1; 9 nucleotides line up with TRBD1. V shed 5 bases and J 11 bases; nucleotides not matched to a gene: 13. The CDR3 has 15 residues. CDR1 and CDR2 (germline): WNHNN, SYGVQD (reference sequence). In DNA form, the CDR3 reads TGCGCCAGCAGTACCGGGACAGGGTTGATTGGCAAGCAGTTCTTC. Translated, it gives CASSTGTGLIGKQFF.

The chain carries TRBV2 and TRBJ2-1; TRBD2 agrees at 8 bases. The germline V gene encodes CDR1 SNHLY and CDR2 FYNNEI. The CDR3 runs 15 residues. The junction had 7 bases not matched to a gene; V was cut back by 8 bases and J by 1 base. The CDR3 loop reads CASGGSGISYNEQFF. CDR3 bases: TGTGCCAGCGGTGGTAGCGGGATTTCCTACAATGAGCAGTTCTTC.

The chain couples TRBV28 to TRBJ1-2, with no clear D. The CDR3 is made up of 12 amino acids. Germline-derived CDR1 and CDR2 are MDHEN and SYDVKM. V gave up 8 bases and J gave up 3 bases, with 10 bases separating them. The DNA of the CDR3 is TGTGCCAGCCTCAGGTCGGACTATGGCTACACCTTC. It encodes CASLRSDYGYTF.

The V call is TRBV11-3, the J call TRBJ1-1; the D is unclear. This CDR3 contains 13 residues. V was clipped by 5 bases and J by 4 bases, with 11 bases between them. Germline V gene data show CDR1 as SGHNT and CDR2 as YENEEA. CDR3 DNA sequence: TGTGCCAGCAGCCGGGGTGAGACCACTGAAGCTTTCTTT. It specifies CASSRGETTEAFF.

This clone was recorded a few times. The CDR3 region has the DNA TGTGCCAGCAGTTACCTTCTAGCGGGGGCCCAAGAGACCCAGTACTTC. Translating gives CASSYLLAGAQETQYF. The chain links TRBV6-6 to TRBJ2-5, with 10 nucleotides matching TRBD2. With 2 bases clipped from V and 1 base from J, the junction kept 4 bases outside the gene matches. Germline loops: CDR1 MNHNY, CDR2 SVGAGI (reference sequence). The length of the CDR3 is 16 residues.

The genes are TRBV30 and TRBJ1-5; D not certain. The CDR3 covers 13 residues. Germline V CDR1 and CDR2: GTSNPN, SVGIG (reference sequence). With 2 bases removed from V and 0 bases from J, the gap between germline ends came to 5 bases. The CDR3 here is CAWSPDSNQPQHF. CDR3 nucleotides: TGTGCCTGGAGTCCGGATAGCAATCAGCCCCAGCATTTT.

The chain carries TRBV9 and TRBJ1-3, with 7 bases identical to TRBD1. The CDR3 extends over 16 amino acids. After removal of 3 bases from V and 0 bases from J, the junction contained 6 bases not matched to a gene. CDR1 and CDR2 (germline): SGDLS, YYNGEE. The CDR3 sequence: CASSEGQATSGNTIYF. The CDR3 DNA follows: TGTGCCAGCAGCGAAGGACAGGCTACCTCTGGAAACACCATATATTTT.